This entry features one TCR beta chain sequence. Its matching antigen is unknown. Researchers ran the PCR with 60 Vbeta and 13 Jbeta primers. The table came from immunoSEQ multiplex PCR; TCRdb's copy has only in-frame clones and leaves some out. The profile covers about 110,000 clones, with under 90% appearing a single time and roughly 2.6% taken by the ten largest. The data derive from a study of cytomegalovirus exposure and HLA in healthy donors. Study results and limitations: Most TCR sequences were rare, but some public TCRs occurred in many donors. A highly shared variant cluster was judged a likely technical artifact. Later, TCR association rates were found to vary by HLA locus, highest for DRB1 and lowest for HLA-C.

V was clipped by 0 bases and J by 0 bases, with 9 bases between them. Germline loops: CDR1 LGHNA, CDR2 YNFKEQ. The CDR3 has 17 residues. The sequence was collected from a woman between 18 and 29 years old in good health and CMV-seronegative. J is TRBJ1-6 and V is TRBV4-2; D is undetermined. Sequences were obtained from PBMCs. The CDR3 bases are TGTGCCAGCAGCCAAGATTTTGGGAGCTCCTATAATTCACCCCTCCACTTT. This gives the protein CASSQDFGSSYNSPLHF.